This T cell receptor (beta chain) emerged from a study of PD-L1 blockade in urothelial cancer. Study background: Across blood samples, T cells had a median count of about 140,000.

Noted time point: peripheral blood 6 weeks after treatment start. This clone appeared a few times. Assay: immunoSEQ multiplex PCR; the TCRdb copy retains only in-frame clones and omits some. The sample holds about 91,000 clones, over 80% seen once. CDR3 length: 14 residues. V was pared by 1 base and J by 2 bases, with 7 bases between. CDR1 and CDR2 from the germline V gene are SGHAT and FQNNGV. The J gene is TRBJ2-3, the V gene TRBV11-2, with unresolved D. The TCR was taken from a man between 65 and 85 years old with urothelial cancer. The starting material was PBMCs, obtained around atezolizumab (anti-PD-L1) treatment. In DNA, the CDR3 is TGTGCCAGCAGCTTAGTACTAAACACAGATACGCAGTATTTT. The encoded protein is CASSLVLNTDTQYF. Together with reference TRBV11-2 and TRBJ2-3, the CDR3 gives the full variable domain: EAGVAQSPRYKIIEKRQSVAFWCNPISGHATLYWYQQILGQGPKLLIQFQNNGVVDDSQLPKDRFSAERLKGVDSTLKIQPAKLEDSAVYLCASSLVLNTDTQYFGPGTRLTVL.